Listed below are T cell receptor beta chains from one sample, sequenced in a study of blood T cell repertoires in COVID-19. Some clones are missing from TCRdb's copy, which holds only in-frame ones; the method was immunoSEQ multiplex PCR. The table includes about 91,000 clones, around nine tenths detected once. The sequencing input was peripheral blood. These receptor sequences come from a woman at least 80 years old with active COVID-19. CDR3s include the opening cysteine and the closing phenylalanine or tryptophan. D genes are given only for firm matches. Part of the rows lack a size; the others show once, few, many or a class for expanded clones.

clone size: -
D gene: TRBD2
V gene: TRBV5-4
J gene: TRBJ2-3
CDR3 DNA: TGTGCCAGCAGCTTGGGGACTAGCTCCGGGTTAACAGATACGCAGTATTTT
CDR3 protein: CASSLGTSSGLTDTQYF

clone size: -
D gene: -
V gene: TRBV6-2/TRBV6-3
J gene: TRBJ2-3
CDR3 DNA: TGTGCCAGCAGTTATGAGGCTAGCAGTCGCACAGATACGCAGTATTTT
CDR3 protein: CASSYEASSRTDTQYF

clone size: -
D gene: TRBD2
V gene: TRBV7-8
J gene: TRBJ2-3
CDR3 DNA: TGTGCCAGCAAGCAATTAGCGGCGGGAGACGCAACAGATACGCAGTATTTT
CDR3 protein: CASKQLAAGDATDTQYF

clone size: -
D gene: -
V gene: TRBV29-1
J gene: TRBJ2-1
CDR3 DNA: TGCAGCGTTGAAGGCGGGTCCTACAATGAGCAGTTCTTC
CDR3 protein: CSVEGGSYNEQFF

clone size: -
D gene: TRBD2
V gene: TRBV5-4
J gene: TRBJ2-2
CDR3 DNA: TGTGCCAGCAGCTTATTAGCGGGAGTTACGAACACCGGGGAGCTGTTTTTT
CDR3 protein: CASSLLAGVTNTGELFF

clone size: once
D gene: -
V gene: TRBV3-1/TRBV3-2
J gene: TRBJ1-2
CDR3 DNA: TGTGCCAGCAGCCAAGGTTTTAGTGGCTACACCTTC
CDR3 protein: CASSQGFSGYTF

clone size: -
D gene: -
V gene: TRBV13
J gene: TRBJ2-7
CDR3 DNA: TGTGCCAGCAGCTTAGGTAGCAGCTTCTACGAGCAGTACTTC
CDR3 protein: CASSLGSSFYEQYF

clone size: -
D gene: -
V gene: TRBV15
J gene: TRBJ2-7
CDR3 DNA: TGTGCCACCAGCAGATCCAGGACATTTGGCGAGCAGTACTTC
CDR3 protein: CATSRSRTFGEQYF

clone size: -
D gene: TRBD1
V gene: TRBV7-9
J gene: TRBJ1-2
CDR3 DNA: TGTGCCAGCAGCCGAACAGGGGCCTATGGCTACACCTTC
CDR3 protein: CASSRTGAYGYTF

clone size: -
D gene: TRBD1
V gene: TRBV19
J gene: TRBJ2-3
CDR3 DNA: TGTGCCAGTAGTATAGCGTTGTCTGGGACAGGGATGGATACGCAGTATTTT
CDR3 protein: CASSIALSGTGMDTQYF

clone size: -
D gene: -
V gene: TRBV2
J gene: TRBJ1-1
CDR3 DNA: TGTGCCAGCACCGGGTCGGAGGGTAGGTACACTGAAGCTTTCTTT
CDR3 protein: CASTGSEGRYTEAFF